Listed below are T cell receptor beta chains from one sample, sequenced in a study of blood T cell repertoires in COVID-19. This table comes from immunoSEQ multiplex PCR, and its TCRdb copy is limited to in-frame clones, with some not included. The table includes around 200,000 clones, about 86% detected once. Sequencing was carried out using PBMCs or T cells enriched from blood (not recorded which). The receptors stem from a woman in her forties or fifties in a cohort exposed to, infected with or recovered from COVID-19 (not recorded which). Each CDR3 is given with its conserved first and last residue. D genes are given only for firm matches. Size is stated for part of the rows, as once, few or many counts, or as a class when the clone is expanded.

size: .
V: TRBV30
J: TRBJ1-2
D: TRBD1
CDR3: CAWTRLLRGLNGYTF
DNA: TGTGCCTGGACCCGGCTTCTCAGGGGGCTAAATGGCTACACCTTC

size: once
V: TRBV10-3
J: TRBJ1-4
D: TRBD1
CDR3: CAISESLSDGQGTEKLFF
DNA: TGTGCCATCAGTGAGTCACTGTCCGATGGACAGGGAACTGAAAAACTGTTTTTT

size: .
V: TRBV3-1/TRBV3-2
J: TRBJ2-1
D: TRBD2
CDR3: CASSREGSGRGEQFF
DNA: TGTGCCAGCAGCCGGGAGGGTAGCGGTCGGGGTGAGCAGTTCTTC

size: .
V: TRBV9
J: TRBJ1-1
D: TRBD1
CDR3: CASSYRQGTEAFF
DNA: TGTGCCAGCAGCTACAGACAGGGCACTGAAGCTTTCTTT

size: .
V: TRBV5-1
J: TRBJ2-2
D: TRBD1
CDR3: CASSLWSGGTGELFF
DNA: TGCGCCAGCAGCTTGTGGTCAGGGGGCACCGGGGAGCTGTTTTTT

size: .
V: TRBV4-1
J: TRBJ1-6
D: TRBD1
CDR3: CASSQVGQGSPLHF
DNA: TGCGCCAGCAGCCAAGTGGGACAGGGGTCACCCCTCCACTTT

size: few
V: TRBV4-2
J: TRBJ1-5
D: .
CDR3: CASSQGTGYNQPQHF
DNA: TGTGCCAGCAGCCAGGGTACAGGGTACAATCAGCCCCAGCATTTT

size: .
V: TRBV3-1/TRBV3-2
J: TRBJ1-1
D: TRBD1
CDR3: CASSRRQGNTEAFF
DNA: TGTGCCAGCAGCCGTCGACAGGGGAACACTGAAGCTTTCTTT

size: .
V: TRBV9
J: TRBJ2-5
D: TRBD1
CDR3: CASSGGTVQETQYF
DNA: TGTGCCAGCAGCGGTGGGACAGTTCAGGAGACCCAGTACTTC

size: .
V: TRBV4-2
J: TRBJ2-1
D: .
CDR3: CASSSPVRVRSYNEQFF
DNA: TGTGCCAGCAGCTCACCCGTGAGGGTTAGGTCCTACAATGAGCAGTTCTTC

size: once
V: TRBV7-2
J: TRBJ2-7
D: .
CDR3: CASSLAVAGSYSSYEQYF
DNA: TGTGCCAGCAGCTTAGCCGTGGCAGGTTCCTATAGCTCCTACGAGCAGTACTTC

size: .
V: TRBV27
J: TRBJ1-5
D: .
CDR3: CASSPREAARPQHF
DNA: TGTGCCAGCAGCCCAAGAGAGGCCGCCCGGCCCCAGCATTTT

size: .
V: TRBV12-5
J: TRBJ1-2
D: TRBD1
CDR3: CASGAGTGGGYTF
DNA: TGTGCTAGTGGGGCCGGGACAGGAGGTGGCTACACCTTC

size: .
V: TRBV12-3/TRBV12-4
J: TRBJ2-1
D: .
CDR3: CGSGSSSYNEQFF
DNA: TGTGGCTCAGGTTCGAGCTCCTACAATGAGCAGTTCTTC

size: .
V: TRBV5-1
J: TRBJ1-1
D: .
CDR3: CASILLPGGNTEAFF
DNA: TGCGCCAGCATCCTCCTTCCCGGTGGGAACACTGAAGCTTTCTTT

size: .
V: TRBV7-9
J: TRBJ2-1
D: TRBD2
CDR3: CASSPTSGGVNEQFF
DNA: TGTGCCAGCAGCCCCACTAGCGGGGGTGTCAATGAGCAGTTCTTC

size: .
V: TRBV27
J: TRBJ2-3
D: TRBD2
CDR3: CASSLFSGGGTDTQYF
DNA: TGTGCCAGCAGTTTATTTAGCGGGGGCGGCACAGATACGCAGTATTTT

size: .
V: TRBV10-3
J: TRBJ2-5
D: TRBD1
CDR3: CAMGQGTQETQYF
DNA: TGTGCCATGGGACAGGGGACTCAAGAGACCCAGTACTTC

size: .
V: TRBV11-3
J: TRBJ1-1
D: .
CDR3: CASSLGEQRTEEAFF
DNA: TGTGCCAGCAGCTTAGGGGAACAAAGGACAGAAGAAGCTTTCTTT

size: .
V: TRBV7-6
J: TRBJ1-5
D: .
CDR3: CASSSSSQYNQPQHF
DNA: TGTGCCAGCAGCTCTAGTTCCCAGTACAATCAGCCCCAGCATTTT

size: .
V: TRBV9
J: TRBJ2-7
D: TRBD1
CDR3: CASSVAGTGLYEQYF
DNA: TGTGCCAGCAGCGTAGCCGGGACAGGGCTCTACGAGCAGTACTTC

size: .
V: TRBV6-4
J: TRBJ1-3
D: .
CDR3: CASRTCRPSGNTIYF
DNA: TGTGCCAGCAGGACATGTAGACCCTCTGGAAACACCATATATTTT

size: .
V: TRBV10-3
J: TRBJ2-2
D: .
CDR3: CAISESSPNTGELFF
DNA: TGTGCCATCAGTGAGTCGAGCCCGAACACCGGGGAGCTGTTTTTT

size: .
V: TRBV28
J: TRBJ1-6
D: TRBD1
CDR3: CASSSGQSGLSPLHF
DNA: TGTGCCAGCAGCTCGGGACAGTCCGGCCTTTCACCCCTCCACTTT

size: .
V: TRBV9
J: TRBJ1-5
D: TRBD1
CDR3: CASSVTGDPNQPQHF
DNA: TGTGCCAGCAGCGTGACAGGGGACCCTAATCAGCCCCAGCATTTT

size: .
V: TRBV7-3
J: TRBJ1-6
D: TRBD1
CDR3: CASSLGTEGSPLHF
DNA: TGTGCCAGCAGCCTCGGGACAGAGGGGTCACCCCTCCACTTT

size: .
V: TRBV5-1
J: TRBJ2-5
D: TRBD2
CDR3: CASSSSGGTQETQYF
DNA: TGCGCCAGCAGCTCATCGGGGGGAACCCAAGAGACCCAGTACTTC

size: few
V: TRBV11-1
J: TRBJ2-5
D: .
CDR3: CASSLAQETQYF
DNA: TGTGCCAGCAGCTTAGCCCAGGAGACCCAGTACTTC

size: .
V: TRBV30
J: TRBJ1-2
D: .
CDR3: CAWTAGGYGYTF
DNA: TGTGCCTGGACAGCCGGGGGCTATGGCTACACCTTC

size: .
V: TRBV7-3
J: TRBJ1-2
D: TRBD1
CDR3: CASSLTSGGAGYTF
DNA: TGTGCCAGCAGCTTAACATCAGGGGGCGCAGGCTACACCTTC

size: .
V: TRBV7-3
J: TRBJ2-2
D: .
CDR3: CASRQGHLNTGELFF
DNA: TGTGCCAGCAGGCAGGGACACCTGAACACCGGGGAGCTGTTTTTT

size: once
V: TRBV5-4
J: TRBJ2-2
D: TRBD2
CDR3: CASSRGLAGGTGELFF
DNA: TGTGCCAGCAGCAGGGGGCTAGCGGGGGGAACCGGGGAGCTGTTTTTT

size: .
V: TRBV5-6
J: TRBJ2-1
D: .
CDR3: CASSLGQIRRHEQFF
DNA: TGTGCCAGCAGCTTGGGCCAAATCAGGAGGCATGAGCAGTTCTTC

size: .
V: TRBV6-5
J: TRBJ1-3
D: .
CDR3: CASRLTDGGNTIYF
DNA: TGTGCCAGCAGACTGACTGATGGGGGAAACACCATATATTTT

size: .
V: TRBV7-2
J: TRBJ2-7
D: .
CDR3: CASSLSVSSYEQYF
DNA: TGTGCCAGCAGCTTATCTGTGAGCTCCTACGAGCAGTACTTC

size: .
V: TRBV28
J: TRBJ1-5
D: .
CDR3: CASSSNYQPQHF
DNA: TGTGCCAGCAGTTCCAACTATCAGCCCCAGCATTTT

size: .
V: TRBV4-2
J: TRBJ2-1
D: TRBD2
CDR3: CASSTRRGGRYEQFF
DNA: TGTGCCAGCAGCACAAGGCGGGGGGGCCGCTATGAGCAGTTCTTC

size: .
V: TRBV20-1
J: TRBJ2-1
D: .
CDR3: CSARPFSEQFF
DNA: TGCAGTGCTAGACCGTTTAGTGAGCAGTTCTTC

size: .
V: TRBV11-2
J: TRBJ2-5
D: TRBD2
CDR3: CASSLTSGGAWGETQYF
DNA: TGTGCCAGCAGCCTAACTAGCGGGGGGGCCTGGGGAGAGACCCAGTACTTC

size: .
V: TRBV9
J: TRBJ2-5
D: .
CDR3: CASSVAGSFQETQYF
DNA: TGTGCCAGCAGCGTAGCTGGGAGTTTCCAAGAGACCCAGTACTTC

size: .
V: TRBV3-1/TRBV3-2
J: TRBJ2-5
D: .
CDR3: CAWGDRASETQYF
DNA: TGTGCCTGGGGGGACAGAGCGAGTGAGACCCAGTACTTC

size: .
V: TRBV27
J: TRBJ2-5
D: TRBD2
CDR3: CASRLLSGSRQETQYF
DNA: TGTGCCAGCAGACTCCTTAGCGGGTCCCGCCAAGAGACCCAGTACTTC

size: .
V: TRBV18
J: TRBJ1-1
D: .
CDR3: CASSPLLANTEAFF
DNA: TGTGCCAGCTCACCATTGTTAGCAAACACTGAAGCTTTCTTT

size: .
V: TRBV6-5
J: TRBJ2-3
D: TRBD2
CDR3: CASRKVAGGTDTQYF
DNA: TGTGCCAGCAGGAAGGTAGCGGGGGGCACAGATACGCAGTATTTT

size: .
V: TRBV7-2
J: TRBJ1-3
D: .
CDR3: CASSLAPSGISGNTIYF
DNA: TGTGCCAGCAGCTTAGCGCCCAGTGGTATCTCTGGAAACACCATATATTTT

size: .
V: TRBV5-1
J: TRBJ1-1
D: .
CDR3: CASSLDSLGTEAFF
DNA: TGCGCCAGCAGCCTGGATTCACTTGGTACTGAAGCTTTCTTT

size: .
V: TRBV11-1
J: TRBJ2-7
D: TRBD2
CDR3: CASSLKRGPGEQYF
DNA: TGTGCCAGCAGCTTAAAGCGGGGGCCGGGGGAGCAGTACTTC

size: .
V: TRBV19
J: TRBJ2-3
D: .
CDR3: CASSIDLVRGTQKQYF
DNA: TGTGCCAGTAGTATAGATCTGGTTCGTGGGACTCAAAAACAGTATTTT

size: .
V: TRBV20-1
J: TRBJ2-7
D: .
CDR3: CSAPRPGEQYF
DNA: TGCAGTGCTCCCCGCCCCGGCGAGCAGTACTTC

size: few
V: TRBV6-1
J: TRBJ2-1
D: .
CDR3: CASSHRQGSNEQFF
DNA: TGTGCCAGCAGCCACAGGCAGGGAAGCAATGAGCAGTTCTTC

size: .
V: TRBV4-3
J: TRBJ1-2
D: TRBD1
CDR3: CASSPDRIRYGYTF
DNA: TGCGCCAGCAGTCCGGACAGGATCAGATATGGCTACACCTTC

size: .
V: TRBV5-6
J: TRBJ1-6
D: TRBD1
CDR3: CASSLFSRGHNSPLHF
DNA: TGTGCCAGCAGCTTGTTCTCCAGGGGGCATAATTCACCCCTCCACTTT

size: .
V: TRBV5-1
J: TRBJ2-1
D: TRBD1
CDR3: CASISQPPGQGHNEQFF
DNA: TGCGCCAGCATTTCCCAACCACCGGGACAGGGTCACAATGAGCAGTTCTTC